The source of this T cell receptor beta chain is a study of cytomegalovirus exposure and HLA in healthy donors. The PCR employed 60 Vbeta primers together with 13 Jbeta primers. Assay: immunoSEQ multiplex PCR; the TCRdb copy retains only in-frame clones and omits some. The sample records roughly 100,000 clones, almost 80% being singletons. Germline V gene sequence: CDR1 SEHNR, CDR2 FQNEAQ (reference sequence). The V gene end was trimmed by 4 bases and the J gene end by 5 bases; junction bases not matched to a gene: 5. The CDR3 has 14 residues. Sequencing input: PBMCs. This chain connects TRBV7-9 to TRBJ1-1, with 9 bases identical to TRBD1. The sequence was collected from a man aged 45 to 65 in good health and CMV-seropositive. In nucleotides, the CDR3 is TGTGCCAGCAGCTCCCAGACAGGGGGTACTGAAGCTTTCTTT. It translates to CASSSQTGGTEAFF. The entire variable domain, with the rest obtained from reference TRBV7-9 and TRBJ1-1, is as follows: DTGVSQNPRHKITKRGQNVTFRCDPISEHNRLYWYRQTLGQGPEFLTYFQNEAQLEKSRLLSDRFSAERPKGSFSTLEIQRTEQGDSAMYLCASSSQTGGTEAFFGQGTRLTVV.